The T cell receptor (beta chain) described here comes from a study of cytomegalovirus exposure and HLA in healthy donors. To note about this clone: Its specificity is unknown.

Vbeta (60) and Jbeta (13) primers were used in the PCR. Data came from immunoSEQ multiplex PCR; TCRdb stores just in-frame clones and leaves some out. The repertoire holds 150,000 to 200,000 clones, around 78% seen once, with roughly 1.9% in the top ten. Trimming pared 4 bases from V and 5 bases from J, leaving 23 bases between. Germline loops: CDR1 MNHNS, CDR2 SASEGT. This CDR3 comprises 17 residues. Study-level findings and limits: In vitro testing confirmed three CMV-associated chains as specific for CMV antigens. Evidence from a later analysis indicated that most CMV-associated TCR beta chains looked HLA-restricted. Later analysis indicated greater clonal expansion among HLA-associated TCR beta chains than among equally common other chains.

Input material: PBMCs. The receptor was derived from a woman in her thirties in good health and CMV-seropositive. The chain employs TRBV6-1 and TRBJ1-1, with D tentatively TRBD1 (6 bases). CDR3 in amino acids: CASSGPDRLRWGTEAFF. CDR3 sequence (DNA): TGTGCCAGCAGTGGCCCGGACAGACTTAGATGGGGGACTGAAGCTTTCTTT.